The 15 T cell receptor beta chains reported below all come from one sample, sequenced in a study of blood T cell repertoires in COVID-19 (dated by TCRdb to about 2020). The library was obtained by the immunoSEQ multiplex PCR assay. TCRdb stores this immuneACCESS table with in-frame sequences only. Part of the clones is absent; in the studies checked, under half of the shortfall reflects unresolved V genes, and no reason is known for the rest. The sample records tens of thousands of clones, over 75% of which are singletons. The ten most abundant clones make up 14% of the sample. The sequenced material came from peripheral blood. The receptors stem from a man aged 65 to 79 with acute or convalescent COVID-19.

V and J are TRBV19 and TRBJ2-1; TRBD1 matches at 10 bases. V trimming: 8 bases; J trimming: 3 bases; junction bases outside the gene matches: 7. The germline gives CDR1 LNHDA, CDR2 SQIVND (reference sequence). This CDR3 is built from 15 residues. The CDR3 sequence: CASSTGGGLYNEQFF. CDR3 nucleotides: TGTGCCAGTTCGACAGGGGGCGGACTCTACAATGAGCAGTTCTTC.

V usage is TRBV5-5 and J usage is TRBJ2-2, with D possibly matching TRBD2 (7 bases). The CDR3 sequence is 18 residues long. V was trimmed by 2 bases and J by 0 bases, leaving 17 bases between them. CDR1 is SGHKS, CDR2 YYEKEE, per germline (reference sequence). DNA of the CDR3: TGTGCCAGCAGCTTAAAGGGAGGGGGAGTTTCGAACACCGGGGAGCTGTTTTTT. It yields the protein CASSLKGGGVSNTGELFF.

The J gene is TRBJ1-4, the V gene TRBV6-2 or TRBV6-3, with 7 bases aligning to TRBD1. V shed 6 bases and J 5 bases; nucleotides not matched to a gene: 9. This CDR3 has 15 amino acids. Looked up from germline, CDR1 is MNHEY and CDR2 is SVGEGT. This chain's CDR3 is CASSRNPQGNEKLFF. The CDR3 DNA reads TGTGCCAGCAGCCGAAATCCACAGGGGAATGAAAAACTGTTTTTT.

This sequence joins TRBV10-3 and TRBJ2-7, with D unresolved. The CDR3 is 14 amino acids. V was cut by 3 bases and J by 4 bases, with 13 bases left in between. CDR1 and CDR2 from the germline V gene are ENHRY and SYGVKD. CDR3 sequence (DNA): TGTGCCATCAGTGACACCCAACTGCCTTACGAGCAGTACGTC. Its protein is CAISDTQLPYEQYV.

This rearrangement joins TRBV13 to TRBJ1-2; 7 bases fit TRBD1. V was pared by 5 bases and J by 4 bases, with 4 bases of the junction left unmatched. Germline loops: CDR1 PRHDT, CDR2 FYEKMQ (reference sequence). This CDR3 contains 13 residues. The chain's CDR3 is CASSLQGSYGYTF. DNA for the CDR3: TGTGCCAGCAGCCTACAGGGGAGCTATGGCTACACCTTC.

J is TRBJ1-1 and V is TRBV7-9, with D possibly being TRBD1 (6 bases). This CDR3 region has 14 residues. V was pared by 1 base and J by 10 bases, with 16 bases between. Germline V lookup: CDR1 SEHNR, CDR2 FQNEAQ (reference sequence). Here the CDR3 reads CASSLVGHPSVAFF. CDR3 bases: TGTGCCAGCAGCTTAGTGGGACACCCTAGTGTAGCTTTCTTT.

The V and J genes are TRBV20-1 and TRBJ1-1; 7 bases match TRBD1. With V trimmed by 1 base and J by 7 bases, 0 bases remained unmatched. The CDR3 length is 11 residues. CDR1 is DFQATT, CDR2 SNEGSKA, per germline (reference sequence). The CDR3 sequence is CSARGDSEAFF. The DNA of the CDR3 is TGCAGTGCTAGAGGGGACAGTGAAGCTTTCTTT.

This chain links TRBV25-1 with TRBJ1-6; weak D call: TRBD1 (6 bases). From germline, CDR1 is MGHDK and CDR2 SYGVNS. V was clipped by 4 bases and J by 8 bases, with 18 bases between them. The CDR3 has 16 residues. The CDR3 DNA follows: TGTGCCAGCAGTGCTGTGACCGGGACACTAGATTCACCCCTCCACTTT. Translated: CASSAVTGTLDSPLHF.

This clone was counted only a few times. The chain employs TRBV5-1 and TRBJ2-6; 7 bases align to TRBD1. The CDR3 is made up of 15 amino acids. The ends lost 6 bases at V and 2 bases at J; junction bases unmatched: 5. CDR1 SGHRS and CDR2 YFSETQ come from the germline V gene. Here the CDR3 reads CASTPQGAGANVLTF. The CDR3 bases are TGCGCCAGCACCCCGCAGGGGGCTGGGGCCAACGTCCTGACTTTC.

The chain recombines TRBV6-2 or TRBV6-3 with TRBJ1-5; D might be TRBD1 (5 bases). This CDR3 has 16 amino acids. The germline CDR1 and CDR2 sequences are MNHEY and SVGEGT. V was cut by 0 bases and J by 4 bases, with 13 bases left in between. The CDR3 nucleotides read TGTGCCAGCAGTTACTCTAAGGGACGGGGGAATCAGCCCCAGCATTTT. It is translated as CASSYSKGRGNQPQHF.

In this sample, this clone turned up a few times. This chain links TRBV7-8 with TRBJ1-2; D gene uncertain. Germline V gives CDR1 SGHVS, CDR2 FQNEAQ. This CDR3 comprises 13 residues. The V end lost 5 bases, the J end lost 5 bases, and 12 bases lay between the germline ends. Written as DNA, the CDR3 is TGTGCCAGCAGCACCCCAGGTCTATATGGCTACACCTTC. Encoded protein: CASSTPGLYGYTF.

The J gene is TRBJ2-7, the V gene TRBV18; D gene unclear. The V end lost 1 base, the J end lost 3 bases, and 16 bases lay between the germline ends. CDR3 length: 16 residues. Germline lookup yields CDR1 KGHSH and CDR2 LQKENI. The CDR3 here is CASSPRLTQDYYEQYF. The CDR3 nucleotides are TGTGCCAGCTCACCACGTCTAACTCAGGATTACTACGAGCAGTACTTC.

The rearrangement links TRBV3-1 (or the pseudogene TRBV3-2) to TRBJ1-3, with D hard to call. Germline CDR1 LGHDT, CDR2 YNNKEL (reference sequence). CDR3 length equals 16 residues. V was cut by 0 bases and J by 0 bases, with 9 bases left in between. The CDR3: CASSQDRGFSGNTIYF. As DNA, the CDR3 is TGTGCCAGCAGCCAAGATCGGGGATTCTCTGGAAACACCATATATTTT.

The V gene is TRBV24-1, the J gene TRBJ2-1; the D gene is possibly TRBD1 (6 bases). The CDR3 is 18 amino acids. Per germline, CDR1 KGHDR and CDR2 SFDVKD. Trimming stripped 2 bases from V and 1 base from J, with 17 bases between. This chain's CDR3 is CATSDWDISLLSYNEQFF. The CDR3 nucleotides are TGTGCCACCAGTGATTGGGACATCTCACTCTTATCCTACAATGAGCAGTTCTTC.

This rearrangement joins TRBV10-3 to TRBJ2-3; D not resolved. Germline CDR1 is ENHRY and CDR2 is SYGVKD. V was cut by 3 bases and J by 0 bases, with 4 bases left in between. This CDR3 region has 13 residues. The CDR3 DNA is TGTGCCATCAGTGATCCAAGCACAGATACGCAGTATTTT. It specifies CAISDPSTDTQYF.